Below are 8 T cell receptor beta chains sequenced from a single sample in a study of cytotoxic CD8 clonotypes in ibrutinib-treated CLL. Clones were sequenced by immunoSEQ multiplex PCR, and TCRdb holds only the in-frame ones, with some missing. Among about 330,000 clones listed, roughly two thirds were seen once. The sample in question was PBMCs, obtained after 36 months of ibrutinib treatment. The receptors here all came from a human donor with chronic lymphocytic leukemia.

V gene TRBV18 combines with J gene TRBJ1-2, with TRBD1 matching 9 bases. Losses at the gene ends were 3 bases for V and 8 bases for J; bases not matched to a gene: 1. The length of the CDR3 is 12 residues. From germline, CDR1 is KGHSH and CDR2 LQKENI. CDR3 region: CASSPTGGGYTF. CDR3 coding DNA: TGTGCCAGCTCACCGACAGGGGGAGGCTACACCTTC.

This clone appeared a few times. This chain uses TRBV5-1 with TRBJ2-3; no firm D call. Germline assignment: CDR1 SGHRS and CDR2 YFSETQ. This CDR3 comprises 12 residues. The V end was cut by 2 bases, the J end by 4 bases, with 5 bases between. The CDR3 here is CASSLWPDTQYF. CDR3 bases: TGCGCCAGCAGCTTATGGCCAGATACGCAGTATTTT.

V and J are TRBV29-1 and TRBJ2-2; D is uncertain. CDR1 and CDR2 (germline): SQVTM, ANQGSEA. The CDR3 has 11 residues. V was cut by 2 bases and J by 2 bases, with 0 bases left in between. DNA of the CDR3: TGCAGCGTTGAAAACACCGGGGAGCTGTTTTTT. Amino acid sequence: CSVENTGELFF.

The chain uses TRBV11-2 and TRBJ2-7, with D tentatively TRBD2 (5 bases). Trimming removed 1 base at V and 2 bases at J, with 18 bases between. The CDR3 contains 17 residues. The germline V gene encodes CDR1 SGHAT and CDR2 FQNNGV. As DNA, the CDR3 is TGTGCCAGCAGCTTAGTTCTCCCTGGCGGGCCAACCTACGAGCAGTACTTC. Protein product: CASSLVLPGGPTYEQYF.

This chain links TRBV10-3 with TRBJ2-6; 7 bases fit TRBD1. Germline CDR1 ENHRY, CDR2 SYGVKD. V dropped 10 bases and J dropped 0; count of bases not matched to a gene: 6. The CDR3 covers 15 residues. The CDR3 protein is CASRAGGSGANVLTF. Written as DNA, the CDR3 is TGTGCCAGCAGGGCAGGGGGCTCTGGGGCCAACGTCCTGACTTTC.

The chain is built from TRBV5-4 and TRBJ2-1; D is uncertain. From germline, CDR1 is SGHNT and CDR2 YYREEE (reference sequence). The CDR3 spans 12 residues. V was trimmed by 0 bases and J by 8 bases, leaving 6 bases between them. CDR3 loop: CASSLVGYEQFF. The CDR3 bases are TGTGCCAGCAGCTTGGTAGGGTATGAGCAGTTCTTC. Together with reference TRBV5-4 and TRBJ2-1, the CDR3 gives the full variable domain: ETGVTQSPTHLIKTRGQQVTLRCSSQSGHNTVSWYQQALGQGPQFIFQYYREEENGRGNFPPRFSGLQFPNYSSELNVNALELDDSALYLCASSLVGYEQFFGPGTRLTVL.

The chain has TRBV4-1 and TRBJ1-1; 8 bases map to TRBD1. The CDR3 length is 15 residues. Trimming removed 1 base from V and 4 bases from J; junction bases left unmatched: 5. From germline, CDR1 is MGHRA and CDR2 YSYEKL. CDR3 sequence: CASSQVGTGGTEAFF. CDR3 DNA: TGCGCCAGCAGCCAAGTTGGAACAGGGGGCACTGAAGCTTTCTTT.

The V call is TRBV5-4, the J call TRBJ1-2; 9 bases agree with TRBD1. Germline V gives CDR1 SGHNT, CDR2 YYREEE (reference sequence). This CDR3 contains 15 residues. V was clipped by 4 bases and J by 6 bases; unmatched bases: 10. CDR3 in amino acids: CASSPRDREADGYTF. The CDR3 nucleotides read TGTGCCAGCAGCCCACGGGACAGGGAGGCGGATGGCTACACCTTC.